This T cell receptor beta chain was sequenced for a study of T cell responses to AZD1222 COVID-19 vaccine. Second-dose groups at about 4 or about 12 weeks were pooled. The CDR3 extends over 14 amino acids. Trimming removed 5 bases from V and 6 bases from J; junction bases left unmatched: 10. In germline, CDR1 is MDHEN, CDR2 SYDVKM. Generated by immunoSEQ multiplex PCR, the TCRdb table keeps only in-frame clones and is missing some. The top ten clones hold about 3.5% of a sample with some 79,000 clones, roughly 85% of them seen once. The sample in question was peripheral blood, obtained 28 days after the second AZD1222 dose. This receptor was taken from an adult who received the AZD1222 COVID-19 vaccine. This chain connects TRBV28 to TRBJ2-7; TRBD2 matches at 7 bases. The CDR3 coding sequence is TGTGCCAGCAGTACTCGGACTAGGTTGGTCGAGCAGTACTTC. Its translation is CASSTRTRLVEQYF.